Below are 21 T cell receptor beta chains sequenced from a single sample in a study of blood T cell repertoires in COVID-19. The method was immunoSEQ multiplex PCR; TCRdb's version includes in-frame clones alone and lacks a portion of them. The repertoire consists of approximately 300,000 clones, with about 82% occurring once and the leading ten covering around 4%. Sequencing was performed on peripheral blood. All receptors come from a woman aged 45-60 years with active or convalescent COVID-19.

The chain carries TRBV3-1 (or the pseudogene TRBV3-2) and TRBJ2-1; D gene unclear. The CDR3 covers 14 residues. Trimming took off 5 bases at V and 10 bases at J, with 18 bases between the two ends. Germline-derived CDR1 and CDR2 are LGHDT and YNNKEL (reference sequence). CDR3 in amino acids: CASSIQLGIGEQFF. The CDR3 DNA sequence: TGTGCCAGCAGCATCCAATTAGGTATCGGGGAGCAGTTCTTC.

The chain uses TRBV7-8 and TRBJ2-1; TRBD2 is a possible D gene (6 bases). The CDR3 length is 16 residues. Germline V gene data show CDR1 as SGHVS and CDR2 as FQNEAQ. V was pared by 3 bases and J by 0 bases, with 12 bases between. CDR3 nucleotides: TGTGCCAGCAGCTTTCTCGCGGGGAGCTCCTACAATGAGCAGTTCTTC. Translation: CASSFLAGSSYNEQFF.

V gene TRBV19 combines with J gene TRBJ2-2, with 13 bases fitting TRBD2. Per the germline V gene, CDR1 is LNHDA and CDR2 is SQIVND (reference sequence). After removal of 6 bases from V and 3 bases from J, the junction contained 10 bases not matched to a gene. The length of the CDR3 is 18 residues. CDR3 in amino acids: CASRVVMGLAGHTGELFF. For the CDR3, the DNA is TGTGCCAGTAGAGTCGTGATGGGACTAGCGGGACACACCGGGGAGCTGTTTTTT.

CDR3: CASSYSIEYGYTF. The CDR3 DNA sequence: TGTGCCAGCAGTTACTCCATAGAATATGGCTACACCTTC. This chain links TRBV6-5 with TRBJ1-2; D is uncertain. V was cut by 0 bases and J by 5 bases, with 7 bases left in between. CDR1 and CDR2 from the germline V gene are MNHEY and SVGAGI. The CDR3 is made up of 13 amino acids.

The chain carries TRBV28 and TRBJ1-5; D unclear. Germline V gene lookup returns CDR1 MDHEN and CDR2 SYDVKM. The CDR3 has 12 amino acids. V shed 8 bases and J shed 4 bases, with 9 bases lying between them. CDR3 in DNA: TGTGCCAGCCGGGAGTGGAATCAGCCCCAGCATTTT. Protein product: CASREWNQPQHF.

The chain combines TRBV5-4 with TRBJ2-3, with no clear D. The CDR3 is 13 amino acids. The V end lost 0 bases, the J end lost 2 bases, and 4 bases lay between the germline ends. CDR1 is SGHNT, CDR2 YYREEE, per germline (reference sequence). CDR3 nucleotides: TGTGCCAGCAGCTTGGTCAACACAGATACGCAGTATTTT. Amino acids: CASSLVNTDTQYF.

This sequence joins TRBV7-9 and TRBJ2-1, with D perhaps TRBD2 (6 bases). The CDR3 is made up of 14 amino acids. Per the germline V gene, CDR1 is SEHNR and CDR2 is FQNEAQ (reference sequence). V shed 3 bases and J shed 8 bases, with 14 bases lying between them. The CDR3 nucleotides are TGTGCCAGCAGCTTCGGGGGAGTGGGATATGAGCAGTTCTTC. Translated: CASSFGGVGYEQFF.

The rearrangement joins TRBV9 to TRBJ1-2; 7 bases match TRBD1. CDR1 is SGDLS, CDR2 YYNGEE, per germline. The V segment lost 4 bases and the J segment 5 bases; nucleotides outside the gene matches: 8. CDR3 length: 14 residues. The CDR3 loop reads CASSPQGRQYGYTF. In DNA form, the CDR3 reads TGTGCCAGCAGCCCACAGGGGAGGCAATATGGCTACACCTTC.

This chain uses TRBV7-8 with TRBJ1-2, with D perhaps matching TRBD1 (5 bases). Germline loops: CDR1 SGHVS, CDR2 FQNEAQ. The germline V and J ends were trimmed by 5 bases and 2 bases, with 9 bases remaining between them. The CDR3 sequence is 13 residues long. CDR3 in amino acids: CASSRPGNYGYTF. The CDR3, as DNA: TGTGCCAGCAGCCGCCCAGGGAACTATGGCTACACCTTC.

Turning to this clone: Other DNA sequences in this specimen translate into the identical CDR3. The V and J genes are TRBV4-1 and TRBJ2-2; D is possibly TRBD1 (5 bases). V shed 1 base and J shed 2 bases, with 8 bases lying between them. Germline CDR1 is MGHRA and CDR2 is YSYEKL. The CDR3 runs 15 residues. The CDR3 DNA is TGCGCCAGCAGCCAAGGGCAGGGTAACACCGGGGAGCTGTTTTTT. It codes for CASSQGQGNTGELFF.

CDR3 residues: CASSTGRGTEAFF. DNA of the CDR3: TGTGCCAGCAGTACCGGGCGGGGGACTGAAGCTTTCTTT. The V and J genes are TRBV12-3 or TRBV12-4 and TRBJ1-1, with a possible D match to TRBD1 (5 bases). V lost 5 bases and J lost 5, with 12 bases in between. CDR3 length equals 13 residues.

CDR3 region: CASSLLGGYQPQHF. CDR3 DNA sequence: TGTGCCAGCAGCTTATTAGGGGGTTATCAGCCCCAGCATTTT. The rearrangement uses TRBV5-8 and TRBJ1-5; weak D call: TRBD1 (6 bases). V was pared by 2 bases and J by 5 bases, with 11 bases between. This CDR3 has 14 amino acids. Germline CDR1 reads SGHTS; CDR2 reads YDEGEE.

This clone appeared a single time. This chain connects TRBV27 to TRBJ1-2; 7 nucleotides line up with TRBD1. J gave up 5 bases and V 3 bases, and 3 bases lay outside the gene matches. CDR3 length equals 13 residues. CDR1 and CDR2 from the germline V gene are MNHEY and SMNVEV (reference sequence). CDR3 sequence (DNA): TGTGCCAGCAGTTTGACAGGGCAGTATGGCTACACCTTC. Protein: CASSLTGQYGYTF.

This clone was counted a single time. The chain links TRBV28 to TRBJ1-4; no reliable D call. The germline V gene encodes CDR1 MDHEN and CDR2 SYDVKM. CDR3 length equals 14 residues. Trimming took off 2 bases at V and 7 bases at J, with 11 bases between the two ends. The DNA of the CDR3 is TGTGCCAGCAGTTTACCCGGGATCCCTGAAAAACTGTTTTTT. It encodes CASSLPGIPEKLFF.

The chain couples TRBV4-1 to TRBJ2-2, with D unclear. The length of the CDR3 is 14 residues. CDR1 and CDR2 from the germline V gene are MGHRA and YSYEKL. The ends were cut back, 1 base at V and 3 bases at J, with 6 bases in the middle. CDR3 coding DNA: TGCGCCAGCAGCCAAGGCCGGTACACCGGGGAGCTGTTTTTT. It yields the protein CASSQGRYTGELFF.

This chain connects TRBV7-9 to TRBJ1-1; no definite D call. V was clipped by 2 bases and J by 5 bases, with 12 bases between them. The CDR3 totals 14 residues. Germline lookup yields CDR1 SEHNR and CDR2 FQNEAQ (reference sequence). CDR3 sequence: CASSLRVGGTEAFF. DNA for the CDR3: TGTGCCAGCAGCTTACGGGTGGGTGGGACTGAAGCTTTCTTT.

The V and J genes are TRBV7-2 and TRBJ1-5; no clear D gene. The CDR3 has 13 amino acids. V was shortened by 6 bases and J by 11 bases, with 17 bases between the two germline ends. Germline V CDR1 and CDR2: SGHTA, FQGNSA. CDR3 DNA sequence: TGTGCCAGCAGTTTAAAACGGAGCAGTGCCCAGCATTTT. Encoded protein: CASSLKRSSAQHF.

The CDR3 nucleotides are TGTGCCAGCAGCTCAACAGGGGGTCGGGAGACCCAGTACTTC. It translates to CASSSTGGRETQYF. This sequence joins TRBV5-6 and TRBJ2-5; 8 nucleotides align to TRBD1. In germline, CDR1 is SGHDT, CDR2 YYEEEE. The CDR3 spans 14 residues. Trimming removed 3 bases from V and 5 bases from J; junction bases left unmatched: 6.

The chain carries TRBV29-1 and TRBJ2-7, with TRBD2 identical over 14 bases. The length of the CDR3 is 13 residues. Germline V lookup: CDR1 SQVTM, CDR2 ANQGSEA. With V trimmed by 4 bases and J by 6 bases, 2 bases remained unmatched. CDR3 in amino acids: CSVVGLAGVEQYF. CDR3 coding DNA: TGCAGCGTTGTGGGACTAGCGGGAGTCGAGCAGTACTTC.

The chain links TRBV19 to TRBJ2-7; TRBD2 aligns across 9 bases. Germline V gene data show CDR1 as LNHDA and CDR2 as SQIVND (reference sequence). This CDR3 region has 14 residues. The J segment lost 0 bases and the V segment lost 7 bases, leaving 4 bases of the junction unmatched. The CDR3 reads CASKTSGSSYEQYF. Here the CDR3 DNA reads TGTGCCAGTAAGACTAGCGGCAGCTCCTACGAGCAGTACTTC.

The chain links TRBV9 to TRBJ2-1, with a tentative D call TRBD2 (6 bases). The CDR3 runs to 17 residues. Germline CDR1 is SGDLS and CDR2 is YYNGEE. V lost 0 bases and J lost 2, with 15 bases in between. The CDR3 DNA is TGTGCCAGCAGCGTAGCCACTAGCAGGGACCCCTACAATGAGCAGTTCTTC. It codes for CASSVATSRDPYNEQFF. Looking up the rest from reference TRBV9 and TRBJ2-1 gives the full variable domain: DSGVTQTPKHLITATGQRVTLRCSPRSGDLSVYWYQQSLDQGLQFLIQYYNGEERAKGNILERFSAQQFPDLHSELNLSSLELGDSALYFCASSVATSRDPYNEQFFGPGTRLTVL.